These T cell receptor beta chains were read from a single sample in a study of cytomegalovirus exposure and HLA in healthy donors. The repertoire was sequenced with immunoSEQ multiplex PCR; TCRdb's copy has only in-frame clones and lacks some. The data show roughly 180,000 clones, 65% to 85% seen once. The material sequenced was PBMCs. Receptors originate from a woman in her thirties in good health and CMV-seropositive. Each CDR3 is given without its conserved first and last residue. The order of the fields is J gene, clone size, V gene, D gene, CDR3 length, CDR3 protein. A D gene is named only where the DNA matches it firmly. Rows give clone size only sometimes, using once, few, many, or a class for an expanded clone.

TRBJ2-1 . TRBV27 TRBD2 14 ASSRPGTSGRDEQF
TRBJ1-2 . TRBV9 TRBD1 14 ASSVAPGQGYYGYT
TRBJ1-4 few TRBV7-9 . 13 ASSLVLTPGGELF
TRBJ2-3 . TRBV4-3 . 14 ASSQGSGGFTDTQY
TRBJ2-7 . TRBV2 TRBD1 11 ASIRDREYEQY
TRBJ2-3 . TRBV5-1 TRBD2 14 ASSSVLAGVSDTQY
TRBJ1-1 . TRBV11-2 . 16 ASSTHSVGEWLNTEAF
TRBJ2-7 . TRBV6-5 TRBD2 11 ASSSTSDYEQY
TRBJ2-2 . TRBV19 TRBD2 13 ASSDLAGDTGELF
TRBJ1-5 . TRBV6-4 TRBD1 13 ASTDDRGSNQPQH
TRBJ1-5 . TRBV9 . 13 ASSVSPYTDQPQH
TRBJ1-1 . TRBV4-1 . 14 ASSQEGGGLVTEAF
TRBJ1-2 once TRBV4-2 . 14 ASSQDLGASNYGYT
TRBJ2-7 . TRBV6-6 . 13 ASSYSTGDTYEQY
TRBJ1-2 . TRBV28 . 13 ASRAYRAGVYGYT
TRBJ2-5 . TRBV6-5 TRBD2 13 ASRRLAGGRETQY